The 9 T cell receptor beta chains in this list originate from one sample, sequenced in a study of blood T cell repertoires in COVID-19. Sequencing was performed with immunoSEQ multiplex PCR; in TCRdb, only in-frame clones are kept and a portion is missing. Among about 150,000 clones listed, roughly 83% were seen once. The source material was peripheral blood. These receptors came from a woman aged 60-75 years with acute or convalescent COVID-19.

This rearrangement joins TRBV29-1 to TRBJ2-1; D uncertain. V was trimmed by 2 bases and J by 9 bases, leaving 11 bases between them. Germline assignment: CDR1 SQVTM and CDR2 ANQGSEA. The CDR3 spans 12 residues. CDR3 bases: TGCAGCGTTGAACCCGGTTTCCGTGAGCAGTTCTTC. Amino acids: CSVEPGFREQFF.

Details on this clone: Distinct nucleotide sequences in the sample also encode this CDR3. The chain is built from TRBV5-6 and TRBJ2-6, with a weak D call TRBD1 (5 bases). Trimming took 1 base from V and 2 from J, leaving 7 bases between them. Germline V gene sequence: CDR1 SGHDT, CDR2 YYEEEE. The CDR3 totals 15 residues. The CDR3 nucleotides are TGTGCCAGCAGCTTGAGGGGAACTGGGGCCAACGTCCTGACTTTC. Amino acids: CASSLRGTGANVLTF.

The chain links TRBV5-1 to TRBJ2-1; the match to TRBD2 covers 12 bases. Germline loops: CDR1 SGHRS, CDR2 YFSETQ. J gave up 8 bases and V 2 bases, and 8 bases lay outside the gene matches. CDR3 length equals 16 residues. CDR3 sequence reads: CASSLPLAGGLDEQFF. CDR3 nucleotide sequence: TGCGCCAGCAGCTTACCCCTAGCGGGGGGGCTCGATGAGCAGTTCTTC.

As to this clone: Germline and junction disagree at one end, which may indicate a read error. The J gene is TRBJ2-2, the V gene TRBV7-7; a possible D gene is TRBD1 (5 bases). This CDR3 is built from 15 residues. Germline-derived CDR1 and CDR2 are SSHAT and FNYEAQ (reference sequence). For the CDR3, the DNA is TGTGCTAGCAGCGTAAGACCAGGGTTCGCCGGGGAGCTGTTTTTT. Protein sequence: CASSVRPGFAGELFF.

The J gene is TRBJ1-5, the V gene TRBV6-5, with D possibly matching TRBD1 (5 bases). The CDR3 sequence is 13 residues long. With 6 bases removed from V and 4 bases from J, the gap between germline ends came to 10 bases. Germline V gene lookup returns CDR1 MNHEY and CDR2 SVGAGI. CDR3: CASSATENQPQHF. The CDR3 region has the DNA TGTGCCAGCAGCGCGACAGAAAATCAGCCCCAGCATTTT.

The genes are TRBV5-5 and TRBJ2-5, with 10 bases lining up with TRBD2. The CDR3 spans 15 residues. V dropped 2 bases and J dropped 6; count of bases not matched to a gene: 7. Germline values: CDR1 SGHKS, CDR2 YYEKEE (reference sequence). For the CDR3, the DNA is TGTGCCAGCAGCTTTGTAGCGGGGGGCGAGAAGACCCAGTACTTC. Its protein product is CASSFVAGGEKTQYF.

The genes are TRBV6-5 and TRBJ1-2; 9 bases map to TRBD1. CDR3 length: 14 residues. The V gene's germline CDR1 is MNHEY and CDR2 SVGAGI. Trimming took 4 bases from V and 10 from J; bases not matched to a gene: 10. Written as DNA, the CDR3 is TGTGCCAGCAGTTTGGGACAGGGATGGGGGTTCTACACCTTC. This translates into CASSLGQGWGFYTF.

V and J are TRBV19 and TRBJ2-5; TRBD1 aligns across 9 bases. The CDR3 covers 12 residues. With V trimmed by 10 bases and J by 2 bases, 2 bases remained unmatched. The V gene's germline CDR1 is LNHDA and CDR2 SQIVND (reference sequence). The CDR3, as DNA: TGTGCCATCGGGACAGGGCAAGAGACCCAGTACTTC. This sequence encodes CAIGTGQETQYF. The complete variable domain, with remaining parts taken from reference TRBV19 and TRBJ2-5, reads DGGITQSPKYLFRKEGQNVTLSCEQNLNHDAMYWYRQDPGQGLRLIYYSQIVNDFQKGDIAEGYSVSREKKESFPLTVTSAQKNPTAFYLCAIGTGQETQYFGPGTRLLVL.

The rearrangement links TRBV6-1 to TRBJ2-7, with a weak D call TRBD2 (6 bases). This CDR3 has 14 residues. CDR1 MNHNS and CDR2 SASEGT come from the germline V gene. In DNA, the CDR3 is TGTGCCAGCAGTGAAGACCCTAGCGTGAGCCAGAGGGACGTC. Its protein product is CASSEDPSVSQRDV.